Listed here is a single T cell receptor beta chain. Only one count was recorded for this clone. Its antigen is not yet known. No quality values exist for individual bases; no much larger clone is one base distant. The Qiagen DNeasy kit was used to extract genomic DNA from unsorted PBMCs and from the negatively selected CD4+ and CD8+ fractions. Amplification of TCR beta CDR3 regions was done by immunoSEQ multiplex PCR with primers that anneal to V and J segments. A synthetic immune receptor repertoire was used to minimize amplification bias, and remaining bias was computationally removed after sequencing. Per the source publication's procedure: Repertoire diversity was quantified as the Shannon entropy index using custom Python scripts. The unsorted, CD4+ and CD8+ repertoires were each analyzed separately, with the exception of combined analyses, where CD4+ and CD8+ sequences were merged in silico. Clonal expansion was defined as at least a 2-fold frequency increase after treatment relative to C1D1, with a pseudocount of 0.5 for undetected baseline clones. Singleton clones were defined as clones with 0 or 1 copy at C1D1, and non-singleton clones were defined as clones with 2 or more copies. Clones expanded in unsorted samples were assigned a CD4+, CD8+ or unknown annotation through matching of protein sequences in sorted samples from the same patient. Diversity changes from C1D1 to C4D1 were tested in paired samples using Wilcoxon tests. This is the immuneACCESS table as TCRdb keeps it, with only in-frame sequences that have V and J called. A part of the clones is gone; compared with another copy, unresolved V genes explain less than half, and the rest is unexplained. V and J calls and clone size are copied from that table; D and trimming were computed from the DNA. The sample data list 50,000 to 65,000 clones, and 85% to 90% of these were observed just once. The top ten constitute around 5% of the sample.

The CDR3 spans 13 residues, from the cysteine through the phenylalanine. Here the CDR3 DNA is all that survives: 39 bases in frame from base 1. Trimmed from V: 5 bases; trimmed from J: 4 bases; junction bases lacking a gene match: 3. CDR1 SGHAT and CDR2 FQNNGV were looked up in the germline V gene. The meaning of the sample's time point label: cycle 2 day 1 (C2D1) of nivolumab. Relapse after autologous stem cell transplantation had occurred in all trial patients, and cohorts A, B and C were distinguished by prior brentuximab vedotin exposure. The trial cohort comprised some 60 patients with relapsed/refractory classical Hodgkin lymphoma whose best overall responses were complete response, partial response or progressive disease. Single-agent nivolumab was administered to trial patients in the multi-cohort phase II CheckMate 205 trial. An independent review committee assessed best overall response using the 2007 International Working Group response criteria. PBMCs from the trial were collected at three points: immediately before nivolumab initiation (C1D1), and during therapy at cycle 2 day 1 and cycle 4 day 1. After peripheral blood was drawn into 8 mL Vacutainer Cell Preparation Tubes, PBMCs were isolated by centrifugation and then cryopreserved.

This entry belongs to a study of PD-1 blockade in classical Hodgkin lymphoma (dated by TCRdb to 2020 to 2021). With respect to the entire study: Nivolumab dosing was 3 mg/kg intravenously every 2 weeks, continuing until either disease progression or unacceptable toxicity. A peripheral blood immune signature of response to PD-1 blockade in classical Hodgkin lymphoma was defined using TCR beta sequencing and CyTOF.

Beyond this particular receptor, the publication reports: Trial patients achieving complete response had baseline diversity similar to newly diagnosed patients, whereas partial responders and progressors had significantly lower diversity. Baseline TCR diversity was reported to be lower in newly diagnosed patients than in healthy donors and to be lower still in relapsed/refractory patients. Patients starting nivolumab less than 1 year after ASCT had lower diversity and were excluded from later analyses to avoid confounding by immune reconstitution. A significant rise by C4D1 was seen in CD4+ but not CD8+ TCR diversity (p=0.0027 vs p=0.16), with the rise being most apparent in complete responders (p=0.02). The study was restricted to a single clinical trial cohort, and the causes of repertoire differences, possibly disease activity or prior therapy, were left undefined.

The sequence came from a human donor with classical Hodgkin lymphoma. The chain was built from TRBV11-2 and TRBJ1-1; TRBD1 fits 8 bases in the junction. Sequences were derived from peripheral blood mononuclear cells (PBMCs), sampled before the second cycle of nivolumab. The CDR3 reads CASSAGGGTEAFF. The bases read TGTGCCAGCAGCGCAGGGGGCGGCACTGAAGCTTTCTTT.